The clone carrying this TCR beta chain was detected only a few times. Antigen specificity is unknown. This record comes from a study of T cell repertoires in cytomegalovirus infection. Study details: Indicated by public TCR beta signatures were CMV infection and matching HLA type. Points from the study as a whole: Clonotype analysis showed dominance of the ex vivo response by HLA-C-restricted CMV-specific TCR beta clonotypes. Summed frequency of shared TCR beta families picked out CMV carriers who also had the relevant HLA.

TCRdb re-analysed the reads in MiXCR, keeping a single row per CDR3 protein. The sample includes about 740,000 distinct CDR3 sequences, 35% to 45% of them seen just once. The CDR3 runs to 15 residues. The V end lost 3 bases, the J end lost 2 bases, and 11 bases lay between the germline ends. Germline CDR1 is SEHNR and CDR2 is FQNEAQ (reference sequence). This TCR derives from a human donor in good health (CMV status not recorded). Some clones in this sample may be carry-over from other donors' samples. The specimen sequenced was PBMCs. This chain uses TRBV7-9 with TRBJ1-3; a possible D gene is TRBD1 (6 bases). CDR3 DNA: TGTGCCAGCAGCTTTGCGGGGGCAGCTGGAAACACCATATATTTT. It yields the protein CASSFAGAAGNTIYF.